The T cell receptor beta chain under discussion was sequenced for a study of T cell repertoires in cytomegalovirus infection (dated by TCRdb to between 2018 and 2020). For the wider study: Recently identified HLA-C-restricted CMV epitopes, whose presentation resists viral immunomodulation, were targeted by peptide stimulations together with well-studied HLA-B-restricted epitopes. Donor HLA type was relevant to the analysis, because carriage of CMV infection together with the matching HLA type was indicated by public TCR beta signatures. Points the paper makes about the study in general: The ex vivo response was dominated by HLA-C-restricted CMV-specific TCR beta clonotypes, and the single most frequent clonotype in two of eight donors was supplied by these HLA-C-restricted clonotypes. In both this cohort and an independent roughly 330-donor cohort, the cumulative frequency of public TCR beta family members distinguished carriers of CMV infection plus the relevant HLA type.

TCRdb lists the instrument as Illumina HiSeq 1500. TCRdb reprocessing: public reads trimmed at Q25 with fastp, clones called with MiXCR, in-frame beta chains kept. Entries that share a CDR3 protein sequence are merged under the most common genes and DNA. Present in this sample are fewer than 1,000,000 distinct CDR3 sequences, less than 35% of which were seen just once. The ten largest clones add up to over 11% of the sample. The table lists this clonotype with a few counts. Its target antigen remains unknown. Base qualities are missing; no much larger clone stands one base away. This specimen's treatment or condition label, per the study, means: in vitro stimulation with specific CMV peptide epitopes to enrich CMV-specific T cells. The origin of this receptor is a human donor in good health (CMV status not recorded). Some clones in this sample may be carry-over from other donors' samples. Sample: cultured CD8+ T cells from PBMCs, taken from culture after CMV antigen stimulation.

The DNA sequence reads TGTGCCAGCAACCCCTTCAGTTCTAACACCGGGGAGCTGTTTTTT. It translates to CASNPFSSNTGELFF. Rearrangement joined TRBV2 to TRBJ2-2, with no confidently assigned D gene. V is clipped by 7 bases and J by 2 bases, and the sequence between their germline boundaries is 14 bases long. The cysteine opens and the phenylalanine closes a CDR3 of 15 amino acids. Only the CDR3 portion is preserved as DNA: 45 bases, with reading frame beginning at the first base. According to the germline V gene, CDR1 reads SNHLY and CDR2 reads FYNNEI.